This entry lists 28 T cell receptor beta chains sequenced from one sample in a study of beta chain features in type 1 diabetes. Whole-study results and caveats: A moderate, significant TCRB CDR3 shortening appeared in type 1 diabetes across four CD4+ subsets.

Their recognized antigens are unknown. Every bit of the isolated RNA underwent reverse transcription, so sequencing read expressed TCRB transcripts. The data were produced by immunoSEQ multiplex PCR, yet TCRdb's version contains in-frame clones alone and is incomplete. The repertoire holds under 850,000 clones, with over 10% as singletons. Sequenced input: naive CD4+ T cells from blood. The receptors stem from a man between 18 and 35 years old with type 1 diabetes.

This clone has just a few counts. The gene calls are TRBV19 and TRBJ1-5; D unresolved. CDR3 length: 14 residues. CDR1 is LNHDA, CDR2 SQIVND, per germline (reference sequence). Trimming pared 1 base from V and 7 bases from J, leaving 11 bases between. CDR3 loop: CASSIGQIQQPQHF. In DNA, the CDR3 is TGTGCCAGTAGTATAGGGCAGATTCAGCAGCCCCAGCATTTT.

This clone turned up a few times. J is TRBJ2-1 and V is TRBV13; 11 bases fit TRBD2. V trimming: 3 bases; J trimming: 2 bases; junction bases outside the gene matches: 6. Germline-derived CDR1 and CDR2 are PRHDT and FYEKMQ (reference sequence). The CDR3 loop spans 17 amino acids. CDR3 DNA: TGTGCCAGCAGCTTGCGTAGCGGGGGGGCCGCCTACAATGAGCAGTTCTTC. Its protein product is CASSLRSGGAAYNEQFF.

The J gene is TRBJ1-5, the V gene TRBV2, with 8 bases that match TRBD1. Germline V gene sequence: CDR1 SNHLY, CDR2 FYNNEI. The CDR3 extends over 13 amino acids. V was pared by 6 bases and J by 5 bases, with 3 bases of the junction left unmatched. CDR3 sequence (DNA): TGTGCCAGCAGGGGGACAGGCCATCAGCCCCAGCATTTT. Translating it yields CASRGTGHQPQHF.

This clone was counted between two and nine times. The gene calls are TRBV18 and TRBJ2-7; the D is unclear. V lost 0 bases and J lost 1, with 10 bases in between. Germline CDR1 is KGHSH and CDR2 is LQKENI. CDR3 length: 15 residues. The CDR3 DNA reads as TGTGCCAGCTCACCACCGGCTTCGCCGTCCTACGAGCAGTACTTC. It is translated as CASSPPASPSYEQYF.

V usage is TRBV10-3 and J usage is TRBJ2-3, with D maybe TRBD2 (6 bases). CDR1 and CDR2 from the germline V gene are ENHRY and SYGVKD. The CDR3 runs to 12 residues. V dropped 9 bases and J dropped 6 bases, with 13 bases sitting between them. The DNA of the CDR3 is TGTGCCATAGGAGGGGCCTACGATACGCAGTATTTT. As protein: CAIGGAYDTQYF.

This sequence joins TRBV29-1 and TRBJ1-2; possible D gene TRBD1, 5 bases. Germline V gives CDR1 SQVTM, CDR2 ANQGSEA. Trimming stripped 3 bases from V and 7 bases from J, with 21 bases between. This CDR3 has 15 residues. The CDR3 loop is CSVEGTYRDSIGYTF. CDR3 in DNA: TGCAGCGTTGAGGGGACGTACCGGGATTCGATTGGCTACACCTTC.

The chain uses TRBV4-1 and TRBJ1-3; 10 nucleotides line up with TRBD1. Germline loops: CDR1 MGHRA, CDR2 YSYEKL. This CDR3 is 17 amino acids long. V lost 4 bases and J lost 0; bases outside the gene matches: 6. The CDR3 reads CASSRTGQGNSGNTIYF. The CDR3 bases are TGCGCCAGCAGCCGAACGGGACAGGGGAACTCTGGAAACACCATATATTTT.

This chain links TRBV27 with TRBJ1-4, with D maybe TRBD1 (6 bases). CDR1 and CDR2 from the germline V gene are MNHEY and SMNVEV (reference sequence). There are 18 residues in the CDR3. Trimming removed 5 bases at V and 4 bases at J, with 23 bases between. In DNA form, the CDR3 reads TGTGCCAGCAGTAAAGGGACAACGAGGATCAACTTTAATGAAAAACTGTTTTTT. Protein: CASSKGTTRINFNEKLFF.

This clone was counted a few times. The rearrangement links TRBV19 to TRBJ2-3; a weak D match, TRBD2 (5 bases). V dropped 6 bases and J dropped 3 bases, with 10 bases sitting between them. The germline gives CDR1 LNHDA, CDR2 SQIVND (reference sequence). The CDR3 consists of 13 residues. The CDR3 nucleotides read TGTGCCAGTAGCGAGGGTGAAACAGATACGCAGTATTTT. Amino acids: CASSEGETDTQYF.

This chain joins TRBV15 and TRBJ2-7; the match to TRBD1 covers 7 bases. V shed 4 bases and J 0 bases; nucleotides not matched to a gene: 3. The CDR3 runs to 14 residues. Germline values: CDR1 LNHNV, CDR2 YYDKDF (reference sequence). CDR3 nucleotides: TGTGCCACCAGCACTTGGGACAGCTCCTACGAGCAGTACTTC. Protein: CATSTWDSSYEQYF. The entire variable domain, with the rest obtained from reference TRBV15 and TRBJ2-7, is as follows: DAMVIQNPRYQVTQFGKPVTLSCSQTLNHNVMYWYQQKSSQAPKLLFHYYDKDFNNEADTPDNFQSRRPNTSFCFLDIRSPGLGDTAMYLCATSTWDSSYEQYFGPGTRLTVT.

This clone was seen only a few times. This chain connects TRBV7-8 to TRBJ1-5, with 10 bases matching TRBD1. The CDR3 consists of 18 residues. Germline values: CDR1 SGHVS, CDR2 FQNEAQ. Trimming removed 5 bases from V and 0 bases from J; junction bases left unmatched: 10. CDR3: CASSGWTGGSDSNQPQHF. DNA for the CDR3: TGTGCCAGCAGCGGGTGGACAGGGGGATCGGATAGCAATCAGCCCCAGCATTTT.

This clone has a handful of counts. The chain combines TRBV5-1 with TRBJ1-3; D is perhaps TRBD1 (5 bases). In germline, CDR1 is SGHRS, CDR2 YFSETQ. The CDR3 length is 17 residues. V dropped 4 bases and J dropped 2 bases, with 19 bases sitting between them. The CDR3 is CASSPIGGEVAGNTIYF. CDR3 nucleotides: TGCGCCAGCAGCCCCATCGGGGGGGAGGTAGCTGGAAACACCATATATTTT.

The chain combines TRBV10-3 with TRBJ2-2; tentatively, D is TRBD2 (5 bases). This CDR3 region has 12 residues. The V end was cut by 8 bases, the J end by 5 bases, with 9 bases between. Germline V CDR1 and CDR2: ENHRY, SYGVKD. The CDR3 spells CAIWRATGELFF. Written as DNA, the CDR3 is TGTGCCATCTGGCGGGCAACCGGGGAGCTGTTTTTT.

This clone was observed a handful of times. The chain employs TRBV6-6 and TRBJ1-4; 7 nucleotides line up with TRBD1. Losses at the gene ends were 4 bases for V and 3 bases for J; bases not matched to a gene: 8. Germline V CDR1 and CDR2: MNHNY, SVGAGI (reference sequence). The CDR3 extends over 16 amino acids. The CDR3 DNA reads as TGTGCCAGCAGTTCGAGGGGCCAGGGGGCTAATGAAAAACTGTTTTTT. This sequence encodes CASSSRGQGANEKLFF.

The sample holds a few counts of this clone. The chain has TRBV9 and TRBJ2-3; D remains unclear. This CDR3 comprises 16 residues. CDR1 is SGDLS, CDR2 YYNGEE, per germline. Trimming left V 3 bases short and J 0 bases short, with 14 bases between. The CDR3: CASSALEAASTDTQYF. DNA of the CDR3: TGTGCCAGCAGCGCCCTGGAAGCCGCTAGCACAGATACGCAGTATTTT.

This chain uses TRBV5-1 with TRBJ1-1; D unresolved. Trimming took off 1 base at V and 1 base at J, with 8 bases between the two ends. Germline assignment: CDR1 SGHRS and CDR2 YFSETQ. CDR3 size: 14 residues. The CDR3 bases are TGCGCCAGCAGCTTGATCCCCCCGAACACTGAAGCTTTCTTT. Protein: CASSLIPPNTEAFF.

This clone was recorded a few times. The chain uses TRBV30 and TRBJ1-6; D is undetermined. The CDR3 sequence is 12 residues long. The germline V gene has CDR1 GTSNPN and CDR2 SVGIG (reference sequence). Trimming pared 0 bases from V and 12 bases from J, leaving 9 bases between. CDR3 loop: CAWSVQWEPLHF. CDR3 bases: TGTGCCTGGAGTGTACAGTGGGAACCCCTCCACTTT.

This chain links TRBV27 with TRBJ1-1; unclear D gene. Deletions cut 8 bases from V and 4 bases from J, with 11 bases between. CDR3 length: 12 residues. Germline V gene sequence: CDR1 MNHEY, CDR2 SMNVEV (reference sequence). This chain's CDR3 is CASATAGTEAFF. The CDR3 nucleotides are TGTGCCAGCGCAACGGCCGGCACTGAAGCTTTCTTT.

The V gene is TRBV12-5, the J gene TRBJ1-1; no clear D gene. Germline CDR1 is LGHNT and CDR2 is FRNRAP. CDR3 length: 17 residues. The ends were cut back, 0 bases at V and 0 bases at J, with 14 bases in the middle. The CDR3 reads CASGLVPWEAMNTEAFF. CDR3 bases: TGTGCTAGTGGTTTGGTACCATGGGAGGCGATGAACACTGAAGCTTTCTTT. Drawing the rest from reference TRBV12-5 and TRBJ1-1, the complete variable domain is DARVTQTPRHKVTEMGQEVTMRCQPILGHNTVFWYRQTMMQGLELLAYFRNRAPLDDSGMPKDRFSAEMPDATLATLKIQPSEPRDSAVYFCASGLVPWEAMNTEAFFGQGTRLTVV.

This clone showed up just a few times. V and J are TRBV9 and TRBJ2-2; D possibly corresponds to TRBD2 (6 bases). The CDR3 covers 15 residues. Germline assignment: CDR1 SGDLS and CDR2 YYNGEE. V was cut by 5 bases and J by 1 base, with 12 bases left in between. In nucleotides, the CDR3 is TGTGCCAGCAGAAAGAGGAGGGAGAACACCGGGGAGCTGTTTTTT. Its translation is CASRKRRENTGELFF.

The J gene is TRBJ2-2, the V gene TRBV11-3; D not resolved. V lost 6 bases and J lost 8, with 10 bases in between. The CDR3 covers 12 residues. Germline V gene data show CDR1 as SGHNT and CDR2 as YENEEA. CDR3 sequence reads: CASRMGIGELFF. The CDR3 nucleotides read TGTGCCAGCAGAATGGGGATTGGGGAGCTGTTTTTT.

V and J are TRBV6-6 and TRBJ1-5; the D is unclear. Deletions cut 5 bases from V and 4 bases from J, with 9 bases between. Per the germline V gene, CDR1 is MNHNY and CDR2 is SVGAGI (reference sequence). The CDR3 is 13 residues long. The CDR3 DNA follows: TGTGCCAGCAGTCCCCGCACTAATCAGCCCCAGCATTTT. It encodes CASSPRTNQPQHF.

The rearrangement joins TRBV5-4 to TRBJ2-5; D not resolved. The V end lost 0 bases, the J end lost 5 bases, and 8 bases lay between the germline ends. Germline CDR1 SGHNT, CDR2 YYREEE (reference sequence). CDR3 size: 13 residues. The CDR3 here is CASSLAALETQYF. In DNA, the CDR3 is TGTGCCAGCAGCTTGGCGGCCTTGGAGACCCAGTACTTC.

This clone occurred a few times. The chain is built from TRBV30 and TRBJ1-2; possible D gene TRBD1, 5 bases. The CDR3 extends over 12 amino acids. Germline V gene lookup returns CDR1 GTSNPN and CDR2 SVGIG (reference sequence). V dropped 2 bases and J dropped 10 bases, with 14 bases sitting between them. This chain's CDR3 is CAWSTGTVIYTF. The CDR3 bases are TGTGCCTGGAGTACCGGGACCGTCATCTACACCTTC.

The genes are TRBV9 and TRBJ1-1; perhaps TRBD1 as D (6 bases). Germline V gives CDR1 SGDLS, CDR2 YYNGEE. CDR3 length equals 14 residues. V was cut by 2 bases and J by 7 bases, with 15 bases left in between. CDR3 amino acids: CASSVQQGGDEAFF. DNA for the CDR3: TGTGCCAGCAGCGTCCAACAGGGTGGCGATGAAGCTTTCTTT.

The table lists this clone with a few counts. The rearrangement uses TRBV18 and TRBJ1-5; 10 positions agree with TRBD1. CDR3 length: 16 residues. The V segment lost 3 bases and the J segment 4 bases; nucleotides outside the gene matches: 6. Germline CDR1 is KGHSH and CDR2 is LQKENI. The CDR3 region has the DNA TGTGCCAGCTCACCGATCCCGGGACAGGGGAATCAGCCCCAGCATTTT. It is translated as CASSPIPGQGNQPQHF. Full variable domain (remainder filled in from reference TRBV18 and TRBJ1-5): NAGVMQNPRHLVRRRGQEARLRCSPMKGHSHVYWYRQLPEEGLKFMVYLQKENIIDESGMPKERFSAEFPKEGPSILRIQQVVRGDSAAYFCASSPIPGQGNQPQHFGDGTRLSIL.

The genes are TRBV9 and TRBJ1-1, with D uncertain. Germline V gene lookup returns CDR1 SGDLS and CDR2 YYNGEE. CDR3 length equals 14 residues. V dropped 1 base and J dropped 2 bases, with 9 bases sitting between them. CDR3 DNA sequence: TGTGCCAGCAGCGTATCAGGTACTAACACTGAAGCTTTCTTT. Its protein product is CASSVSGTNTEAFF.

This clone was observed a handful of times. The chain is built from TRBV13 and TRBJ2-7; tentatively, D is TRBD2 (5 bases). CDR1 PRHDT and CDR2 FYEKMQ come from the germline V gene (reference sequence). Trimming removed 2 bases at V and 0 bases at J, with 8 bases between. The length of the CDR3 is 14 residues. The CDR3 DNA reads TGTGCCAGCAGCTTAATGGGGAGCTCCTACGAGCAGTACTTC. Protein: CASSLMGSSYEQYF.